The 2 T cell receptor beta chains below all came from one sample that was sequenced in a study of regulatory T cells in long-lasting Graves disease. Arm-PCR with iRepertoire HTBI primers amplified the CDR3 regions for these TCR beta libraries. Each CDR3 protein is one row after TCRdb ran MiXCR on the multiplex PCR reads. This table has about 310,000 distinct CDR3 sequences, approximately 20% appearing once. Described time point: newly diagnosed GD, antithyroid drugs for less than 3 months. Following extraction of RNA from PBMCs, that RNA was used to make the TCR library. Sample: peripheral blood mononuclear cells (PBMCs), taken at new diagnosis, from a patient treated with antithyroid drugs. Source of these receptors: a female donor with Graves disease.

This clonotype showed up many times. The rearrangement links TRBV12-3 or TRBV12-4 to TRBJ2-7; D remains unclear. The CDR3 consists of 16 residues. The germline V and J ends were trimmed by 1 base and 6 bases, with 19 bases remaining between them. The CDR3, as DNA: TGTGCCAGCAGTTTAGAGGGTGGCCCCACTCGACTCGAGCAGTACTTC. Translation: CASSLEGGPTRLEQYF.

This clonotype was observed at least ten times. The chain is built from TRBV6-1 and TRBJ2-7, with 9 bases fitting TRBD1. The trim removed 6 bases at V and 6 bases at J, leaving 3 bases unmatched. The germline V gene has CDR1 MNHNS and CDR2 SASEGT. The CDR3 runs to 12 residues. In DNA, the CDR3 is TGTGCCAGCAGAAAGACAGGGGGCGAGCAGTACTTC. It encodes CASRKTGGEQYF.